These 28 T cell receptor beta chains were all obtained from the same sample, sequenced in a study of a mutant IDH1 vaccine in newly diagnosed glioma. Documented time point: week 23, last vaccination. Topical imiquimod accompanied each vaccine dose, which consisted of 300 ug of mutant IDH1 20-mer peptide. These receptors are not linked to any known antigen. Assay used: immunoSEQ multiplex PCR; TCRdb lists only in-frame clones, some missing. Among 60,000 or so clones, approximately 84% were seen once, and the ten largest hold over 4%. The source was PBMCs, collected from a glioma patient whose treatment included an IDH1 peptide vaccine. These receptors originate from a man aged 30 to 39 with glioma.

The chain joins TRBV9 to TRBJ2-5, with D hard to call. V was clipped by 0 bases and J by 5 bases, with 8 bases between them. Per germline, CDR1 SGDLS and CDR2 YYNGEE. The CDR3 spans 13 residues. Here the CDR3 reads CASSVALWETQYF. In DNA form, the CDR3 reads TGTGCCAGCAGCGTAGCTTTATGGGAGACCCAGTACTTC.

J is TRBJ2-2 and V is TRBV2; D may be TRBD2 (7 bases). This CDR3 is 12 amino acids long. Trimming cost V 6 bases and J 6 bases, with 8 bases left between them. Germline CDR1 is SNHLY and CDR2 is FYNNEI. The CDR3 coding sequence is TGTGCCAGCAGGGGGGGGCCCGGGGAGCTGTTTTTT. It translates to CASRGGPGELFF.

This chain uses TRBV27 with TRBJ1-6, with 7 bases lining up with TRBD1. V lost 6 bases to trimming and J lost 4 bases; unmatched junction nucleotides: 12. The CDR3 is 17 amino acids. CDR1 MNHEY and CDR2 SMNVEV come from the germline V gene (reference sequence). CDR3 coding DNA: TGTGCCAGCAGCGCGGGACAGACCAACCGGTATAATTCACCCCTCCACTTT. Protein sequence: CASSAGQTNRYNSPLHF.

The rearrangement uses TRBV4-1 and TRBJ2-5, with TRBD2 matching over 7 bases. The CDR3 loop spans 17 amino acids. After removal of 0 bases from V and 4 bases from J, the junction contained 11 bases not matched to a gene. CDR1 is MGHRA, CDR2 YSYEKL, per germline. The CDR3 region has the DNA TGCGCCAGCAGCCAAGATAGGATGGGGGGGATTCGAGAGACCCAGTACTTC. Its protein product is CASSQDRMGGIRETQYF.

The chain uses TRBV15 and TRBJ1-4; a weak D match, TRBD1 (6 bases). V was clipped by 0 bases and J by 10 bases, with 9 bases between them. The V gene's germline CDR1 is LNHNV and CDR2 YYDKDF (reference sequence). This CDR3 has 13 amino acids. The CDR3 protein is CATSRDRGRKLFF. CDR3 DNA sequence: TGTGCCACCAGCAGAGATAGGGGGAGAAAACTGTTTTTT.

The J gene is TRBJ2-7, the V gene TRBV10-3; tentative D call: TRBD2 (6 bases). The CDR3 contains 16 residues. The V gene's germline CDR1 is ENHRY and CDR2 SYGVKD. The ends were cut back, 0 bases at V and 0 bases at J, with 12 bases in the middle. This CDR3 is CAISESIAVSSYEQYF. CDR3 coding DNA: TGTGCCATCAGTGAGTCGATAGCGGTTAGCTCCTACGAGCAGTACTTC.

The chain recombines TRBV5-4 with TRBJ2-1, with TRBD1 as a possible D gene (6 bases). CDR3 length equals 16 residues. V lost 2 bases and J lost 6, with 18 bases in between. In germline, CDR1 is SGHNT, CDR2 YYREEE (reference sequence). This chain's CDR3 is CASSFSEYTGSNEQFF. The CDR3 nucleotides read TGTGCCAGCAGCTTTTCAGAATACACAGGGAGCAATGAGCAGTTCTTC.

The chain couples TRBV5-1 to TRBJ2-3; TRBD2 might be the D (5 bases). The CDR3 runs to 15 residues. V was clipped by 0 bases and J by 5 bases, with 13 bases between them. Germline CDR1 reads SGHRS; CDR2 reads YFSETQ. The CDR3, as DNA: TGCGCCAGCAGCTTGGAAGCCCCTCGGGGAGATACGCAGTATTTT. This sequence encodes CASSLEAPRGDTQYF.

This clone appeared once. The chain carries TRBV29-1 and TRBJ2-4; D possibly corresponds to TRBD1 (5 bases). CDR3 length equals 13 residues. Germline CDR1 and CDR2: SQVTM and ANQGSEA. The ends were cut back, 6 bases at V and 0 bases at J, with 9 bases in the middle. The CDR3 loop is CSVDRLAKNIQYF. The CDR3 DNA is TGCAGCGTCGACAGACTAGCCAAAAACATTCAGTACTTC.

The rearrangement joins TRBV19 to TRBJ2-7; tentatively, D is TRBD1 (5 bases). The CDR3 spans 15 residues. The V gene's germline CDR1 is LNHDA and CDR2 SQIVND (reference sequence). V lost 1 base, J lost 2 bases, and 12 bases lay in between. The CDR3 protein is CASSIVYDRTYEQYF. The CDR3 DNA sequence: TGTGCCAGTAGTATAGTCTATGACAGAACCTACGAGCAGTACTTC.

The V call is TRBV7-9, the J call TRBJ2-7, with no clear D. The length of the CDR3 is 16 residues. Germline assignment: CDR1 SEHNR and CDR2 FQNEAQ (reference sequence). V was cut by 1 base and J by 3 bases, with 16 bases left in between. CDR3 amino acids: CASSLEGRPEFYEQYF. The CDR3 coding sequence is TGTGCCAGCAGCTTAGAGGGCCGCCCGGAGTTCTACGAGCAGTACTTC.

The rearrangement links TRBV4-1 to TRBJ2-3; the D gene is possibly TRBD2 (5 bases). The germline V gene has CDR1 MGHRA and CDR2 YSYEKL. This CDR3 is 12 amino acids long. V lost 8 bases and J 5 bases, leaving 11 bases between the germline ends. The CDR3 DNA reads TGCGCCAGCCGAAGCGAGGGAGATACGCAGTATTTT. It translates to CASRSEGDTQYF.

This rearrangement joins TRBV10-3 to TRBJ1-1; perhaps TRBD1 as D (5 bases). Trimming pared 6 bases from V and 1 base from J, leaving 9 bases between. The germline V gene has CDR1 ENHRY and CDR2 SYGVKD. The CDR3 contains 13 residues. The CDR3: CAISLGQNTEAFF. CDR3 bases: TGTGCCATCAGCCTCGGACAGAACACTGAAGCTTTCTTT.

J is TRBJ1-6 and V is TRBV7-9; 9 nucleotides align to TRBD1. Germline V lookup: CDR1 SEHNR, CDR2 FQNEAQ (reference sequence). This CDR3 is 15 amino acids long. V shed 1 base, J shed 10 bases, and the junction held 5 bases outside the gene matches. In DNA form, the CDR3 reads TGTGCCAGCAGCTTAGATGGGACAGGGTACTCACCCCTCCACTTT. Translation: CASSLDGTGYSPLHF.

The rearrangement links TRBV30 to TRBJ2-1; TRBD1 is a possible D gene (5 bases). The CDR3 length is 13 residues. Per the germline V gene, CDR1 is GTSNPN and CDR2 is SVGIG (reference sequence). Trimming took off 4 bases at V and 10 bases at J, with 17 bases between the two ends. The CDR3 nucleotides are TGTGCCTGGAAGGGGAAAATCCGGATGGAGCAGTTCTTC. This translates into CAWKGKIRMEQFF.

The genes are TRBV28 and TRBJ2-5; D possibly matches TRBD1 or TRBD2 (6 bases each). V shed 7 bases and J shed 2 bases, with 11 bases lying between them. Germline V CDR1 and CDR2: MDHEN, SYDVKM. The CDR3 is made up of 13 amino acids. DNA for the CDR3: TGTGCCAGCACAACGGGGGCTCAAGAGACCCAGTACTTC. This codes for CASTTGAQETQYF. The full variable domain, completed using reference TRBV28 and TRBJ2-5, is DVKVTQSSRYLVKRTGEKVFLECVQDMDHENMFWYRQDPGLGLRLIYFSYDVKMKEKGDIPEGYSVSREKKERFSLILESASTNQTSMYLCASTTGAQETQYFGPGTRLLVL.

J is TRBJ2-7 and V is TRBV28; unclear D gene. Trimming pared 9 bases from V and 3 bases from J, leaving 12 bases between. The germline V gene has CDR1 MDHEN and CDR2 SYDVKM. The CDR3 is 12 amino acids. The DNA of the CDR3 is TGTGCCAGTTGCAGAAAGGACTACGAGCAGTACTTC. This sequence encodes CASCRKDYEQYF.

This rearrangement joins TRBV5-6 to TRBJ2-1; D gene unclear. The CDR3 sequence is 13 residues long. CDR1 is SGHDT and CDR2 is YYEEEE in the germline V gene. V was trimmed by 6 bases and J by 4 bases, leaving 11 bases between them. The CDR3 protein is CASTNTAYNEQFF. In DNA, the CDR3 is TGTGCCAGCACCAACACAGCATACAATGAGCAGTTCTTC. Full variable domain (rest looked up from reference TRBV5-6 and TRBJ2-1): DAGVTQSPTHLIKTRGQQVTLRCSPKSGHDTVSWYQQALGQGPQFIFQYYEEEERQRGNFPDRFSGHQFPNYSSELNVNALLLGDSALYLCASTNTAYNEQFFGPGTRLTVL.

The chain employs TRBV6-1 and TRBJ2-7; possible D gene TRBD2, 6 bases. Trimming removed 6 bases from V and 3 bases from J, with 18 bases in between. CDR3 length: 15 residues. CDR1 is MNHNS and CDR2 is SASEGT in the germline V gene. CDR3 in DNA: TGTGCCAGCAGCTGGGAGGTAAAACAGAACTACGAGCAGTACTTC. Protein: CASSWEVKQNYEQYF.

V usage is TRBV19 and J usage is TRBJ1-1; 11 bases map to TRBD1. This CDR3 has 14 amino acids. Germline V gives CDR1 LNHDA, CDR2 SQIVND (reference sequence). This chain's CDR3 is CASGWTGGFAEAFF. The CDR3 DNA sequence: TGTGCGTCTGGATGGACAGGGGGCTTTGCTGAAGCTTTCTTT.

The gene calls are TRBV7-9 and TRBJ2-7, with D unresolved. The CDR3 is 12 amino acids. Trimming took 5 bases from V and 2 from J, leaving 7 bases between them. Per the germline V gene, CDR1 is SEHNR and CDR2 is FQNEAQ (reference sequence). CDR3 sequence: CASSQRTYEQYF. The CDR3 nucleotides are TGTGCCAGCAGCCAACGGACCTACGAGCAGTACTTC.

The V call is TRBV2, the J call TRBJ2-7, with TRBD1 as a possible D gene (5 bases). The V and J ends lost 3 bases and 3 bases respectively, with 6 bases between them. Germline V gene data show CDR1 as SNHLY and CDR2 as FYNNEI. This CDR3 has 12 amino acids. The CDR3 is CASSEQGYEQYF. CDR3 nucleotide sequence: TGTGCCAGCAGTGAGCAGGGCTACGAGCAGTACTTC.

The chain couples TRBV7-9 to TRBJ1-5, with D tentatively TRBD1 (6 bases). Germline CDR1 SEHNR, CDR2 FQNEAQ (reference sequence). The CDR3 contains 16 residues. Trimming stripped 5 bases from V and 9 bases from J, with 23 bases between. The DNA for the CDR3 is TGTGCCAGCAGCAAAGGTCGGGACACTCAGGCACGGCCCCAGCATTTT. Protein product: CASSKGRDTQARPQHF.

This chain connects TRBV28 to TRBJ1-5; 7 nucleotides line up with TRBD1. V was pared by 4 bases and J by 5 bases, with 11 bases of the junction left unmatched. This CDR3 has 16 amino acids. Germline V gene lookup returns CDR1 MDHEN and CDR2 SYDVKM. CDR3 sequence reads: CASSSPTGFGYQPQHF. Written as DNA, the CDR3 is TGTGCCAGCAGTTCCCCGACAGGGTTCGGGTATCAGCCCCAGCATTTT.

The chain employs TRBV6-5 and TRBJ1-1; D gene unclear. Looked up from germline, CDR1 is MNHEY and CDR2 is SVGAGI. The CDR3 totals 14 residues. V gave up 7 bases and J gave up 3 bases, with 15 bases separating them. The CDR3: CASTLSGGYTEAFF. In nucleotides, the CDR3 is TGTGCCAGCACCCTGTCAGGTGGTTACACTGAAGCTTTCTTT.

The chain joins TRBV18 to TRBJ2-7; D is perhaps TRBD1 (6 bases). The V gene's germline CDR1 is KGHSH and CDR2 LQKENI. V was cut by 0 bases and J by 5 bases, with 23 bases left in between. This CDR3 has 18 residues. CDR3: CASSPPPPDRFYPHEQYF. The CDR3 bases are TGTGCCAGCTCACCACCACCTCCCGACAGGTTCTATCCCCACGAGCAGTACTTC.

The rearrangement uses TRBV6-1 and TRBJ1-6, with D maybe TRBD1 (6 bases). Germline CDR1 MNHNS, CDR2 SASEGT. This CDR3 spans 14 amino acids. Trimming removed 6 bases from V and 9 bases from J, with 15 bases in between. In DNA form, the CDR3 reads TGTGCCAGCAGGACAGGCCCTGGGGGTTCACCCCTCCACTTT. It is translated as CASRTGPGGSPLHF.

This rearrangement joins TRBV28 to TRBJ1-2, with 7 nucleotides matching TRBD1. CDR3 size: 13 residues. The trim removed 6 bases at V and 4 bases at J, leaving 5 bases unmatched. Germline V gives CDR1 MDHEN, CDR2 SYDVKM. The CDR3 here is CASSRGQSYGYTF. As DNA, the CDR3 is TGTGCCAGCAGCCGGGGACAGTCCTATGGCTACACCTTC.